Sequencing of this T cell receptor (beta chain) was carried out in a study of blood T cell repertoires in COVID-19. Sequenced by immunoSEQ multiplex PCR; TCRdb stores in-frame clones only, minus some. This table holds 310,000 or so clones, about 87% found once. The CDR3 is 13 residues long. Germline CDR1 and CDR2: SGHAT and FQNNGV. Trimming took 4 bases from V and 5 from J, leaving 12 bases between them. The V gene is TRBV11-2, the J gene TRBJ2-7; D may be TRBD2 (5 bases). The specimen was peripheral blood. The receptor was isolated from a young man with COVID-19, enrolled during active disease. The CDR3 region is CASSSSILHEQYF. Written as DNA, the CDR3 is TGTGCCAGCAGCTCTAGCATCCTCCACGAGCAGTACTTC.